The rows below give T cell receptor beta chains drawn from one sample of a study of CD8 T cells in Susac syndrome. From the immunoSEQ multiplex PCR reads, TCRdb called clonotypes with MiXCR, one entry per CDR3 protein. The sample has about 110,000 distinct CDR3 sequences; less than 95% are singletons. The specimen was CD8+ T cells from PBMCs. These receptors were collected from a human donor with Susac syndrome. CDR3s include the opening cysteine and the closing phenylalanine or tryptophan. A D gene is named only where the DNA matches it firmly. Some rows have no size entry. The others give once, few or many, or a class for an expanded clone.

V gene	D gene	clone size	J gene	CDR3 protein	CDR3 DNA
TRBV5-4	.	once	TRBJ1-1	CASSLGGGERNTEAFF	TGTGCCAGCAGCTTGGGGGGCGGGGAAAGGAACACTGAAGCTTTCTTT
TRBV7-9	.	once	TRBJ1-2	CASSLDSGPHNYGYTF	TGTGCCAGCAGCTTAGACAGCGGACCGCACAACTATGGCTACACCTTC
TRBV9	.	.	TRBJ1-1	CASSVGMQTEAFF	TGTGCCAGCAGCGTAGGGATGCAAACTGAAGCTTTCTTT
TRBV6-5	TRBD2	.	TRBJ2-5	CASTQGGGQETQYF	TGTGCCAGTACCCAAGGCGGGGGACAAGAGACCCAGTACTTC
TRBV6-5	.	.	TRBJ1-5	CASGYDSNQPQHF	TGTGCCAGCGGTTACGACAGCAATCAGCCCCAGCATTTT
TRBV4-2	.	.	TRBJ2-1	CASSHDSTLPYNEQFF	TGTGCCAGCAGCCACGACTCCACCCTTCCCTACAATGAGCAGTTCTTC
TRBV20-1	.	.	TRBJ1-6	CSAFDTLSSYNSPLHF	TGCAGTGCCTTCGACACTTTGAGCTCCTATAATTCACCCCTCCACTTT
TRBV9	.	.	TRBJ2-1	CASSVGNRAYNEQFF	TGTGCCAGCAGCGTAGGGAACAGGGCCTACAATGAGCAGTTCTTC
TRBV5-4	TRBD2	.	TRBJ2-1	CASSSLTSGGYEQFF	TGTGCCAGCAGCTCGCTGACTAGCGGGGGCTATGAGCAGTTCTTC
TRBV2	.	.	TRBJ2-7	CASSVGGALYEQYF	TGTGCCAGCAGTGTAGGAGGGGCTCTCTACGAGCAGTACTTC
TRBV25-1	.	.	TRBJ2-3	CASSASDTQYF	TGTGCCAGCAGTGCATCAGATACGCAGTATTTT
TRBV20-1	TRBD2	.	TRBJ2-1	CSARRRGGLYEQFF	TGCAGTGCTAGAAGGCGGGGGGGCCTCTATGAGCAGTTCTTC
TRBV19	.	.	TRBJ1-1	CASSRWTVTGHTEAFF	TGTGCCAGTAGCCGCTGGACCGTAACAGGTCACACTGAAGCTTTCTTT
TRBV6-5	.	few	TRBJ2-1	CASNSGSYNEQFF	TGTGCCAGCAATTCCGGTTCCTACAATGAGCAGTTCTTC
TRBV15	TRBD1	.	TRBJ1-2	CVTSGDREVDGYTF	TGTGTCACCAGCGGGGACAGGGAGGTCGATGGCTACACCTTC
TRBV3-1	.	.	TRBJ2-2	CASSQVGGRNTGELFF	TGTGCCAGCAGCCAAGTTGGGGGTCGAAACACCGGGGAGCTGTTTTTT
TRBV20-1	.	.	TRBJ1-2	CSASYGNGYTF	TGCAGTGCTAGTTATGGGAATGGCTACACCTTC
TRBV11-2	.	.	TRBJ2-7	CASSLGSDSYEQYF	TGTGCCAGCAGCTTAGGTTCTGACAGCTACGAGCAGTACTTC
TRBV20-1	.	.	TRBJ2-1	CSARALEDSYNEQFF	TGCAGTGCTAGGGCCCTAGAGGATTCCTACAATGAGCAGTTCTTC
TRBV4-3	.	.	TRBJ1-3	CASSQVASGNTIYF	TGCGCCAGCAGCCAAGTCGCTTCCGGAAACACCATATATTTT
TRBV29-1	TRBD1	.	TRBJ1-5	CSVTGTDSNQPQHF	TGCAGCGTGACCGGGACAGATAGCAATCAGCCCCAGCATTTT
TRBV13	.	.	TRBJ2-3	CASSPSPSDTQYF	TGTGCCAGCAGCCCCAGCCCTTCAGATACGCAGTATTTT
TRBV4-1	.	.	TRBJ2-7	CASSQPGRWEQYF	TGCGCCAGCAGCCAACCTGGACGGTGGGAGCAGTACTTC
TRBV9	.	.	TRBJ1-3	CASSPPDYGNTIYF	TGTGCCAGCAGCCCACCGGACTATGGAAACACCATATATTTT
TRBV7-3	.	.	TRBJ2-1	CASSLTSPSGEKFF	TGTGCCAGCAGCTTAACCTCCCCCAGCGGAGAAAAGTTCTTC
TRBV27	.	.	TRBJ2-5	CASRIPGQETQYF	TGTGCCAGCAGGATACCGGGTCAAGAGACCCAGTACTTC
TRBV12-3/TRBV12-4	.	few	TRBJ1-1	CASSRGPEAFF	TGTGCCAGCAGTAGGGGTCCTGAAGCTTTCTTT
TRBV4-1	.	.	TRBJ1-2	CASSQAGTASYGYTF	TGCGCCAGCAGCCAAGCAGGGACCGCCTCCTATGGCTACACCTTC
TRBV27	.	.	TRBJ2-7	CASRGWDYEQYF	TGTGCCAGCAGGGGGTGGGACTACGAGCAGTACTTC
TRBV13	.	once	TRBJ1-2	CASSLATMGGYGYTF	TGTGCCAGCAGCTTGGCCACCATGGGGGGCTATGGCTACACCTTC
TRBV13	.	once	TRBJ2-3	CASSYLTGTLPTDTQYF	TGTGCCAGCAGTTATCTCACCGGGACCCTCCCGACAGATACGCAGTATTTT
TRBV7-9	TRBD2	once	TRBJ2-1	CASSLYPGEGNEQFF	TGTGCCAGCAGCTTGTACCCCGGGGAGGGCAATGAGCAGTTCTTC
TRBV7-9	.	.	TRBJ2-7	CASSRSHRDEQYF	TGTGCCAGCAGCCGGTCCCACAGGGACGAGCAGTACTTC
TRBV7-9	TRBD1	.	TRBJ2-7	CASRDRGHSYEQYF	TGTGCCAGCAGGGACAGGGGGCACTCCTACGAGCAGTACTTC
TRBV7-3	TRBD2	.	TRBJ2-7	CASSPGLAGGTYEQYF	TGTGCCAGCAGCCCAGGACTAGCGGGGGGTACGTACGAGCAGTACTTC
TRBV9	.	.	TRBJ1-3	CASSVEPPGVRLDTIYF	TGTGCCAGCAGCGTAGAGCCTCCGGGAGTCCGTTTAGACACCATATATTTT
TRBV7-9	.	.	TRBJ1-6	CASSALGGPNNSPLHF	TGTGCCAGCAGCGCCTTGGGGGGGCCGAATAATTCACCCCTCCACTTT
TRBV5-1	.	.	TRBJ2-7	CASSLWDRYYEQYF	TGCGCCAGCAGCTTGTGGGACCGTTACTACGAGCAGTACTTC
TRBV6-1	TRBD1	.	TRBJ1-5	CASSPGTVYSNQPQHF	TGTGCCAGCAGCCCGGGGACAGTCTATAGCAATCAGCCCCAGCATTTT
TRBV5-6	TRBD1	.	TRBJ2-7	CASSTRDRTYEQYF	TGTGCCAGCAGCACCCGGGACAGGACCTACGAGCAGTACTTC
TRBV29-1	.	.	TRBJ2-7	CSVEGGPYEQYF	TGCAGCGTTGAGGGTGGGCCCTACGAGCAGTACTTC
TRBV20-1	.	.	TRBJ2-1	CSARTGNYNEQFF	TGCAGTGCGAGGACGGGGAACTACAATGAGCAGTTCTTC
TRBV20-1	TRBD1	.	TRBJ2-7	CSARPGQGNEQYF	TGCAGTGCTCGCCCAGGACAGGGGAACGAGCAGTACTTC
TRBV7-9	.	.	TRBJ2-1	CASSPGAGTAYNEQFF	TGTGCCAGCAGCCCCGGGGCCGGGACCGCCTACAATGAGCAGTTCTTC
TRBV20-1	TRBD1	.	TRBJ2-7	CSAMTGFEQYF	TGCAGTGCCATGACAGGGTTCGAGCAGTACTTC
TRBV9	TRBD1	once	TRBJ1-2	CASSSRGQGADGYTF	TGTGCCAGCAGCTCCCGGGGACAGGGGGCGGATGGCTACACCTTC